This T cell receptor (beta chain) was recorded in a study of blood T cells in healthy people across ages. A second PCR of roughly 7 to 11 cycles used a sample-barcoded 5' primer and a J-beta primer mix. At least 2.5 million CDR3-containing paired-end reads were obtained per sample. Using its own MiXCR run on the 5' RACE reads, TCRdb lists one record per CDR3 protein. Among about 970,000 distinct CDR3 sequences listed, roughly 51% were seen once. Only a few counts were recorded for this clonotype. The antigen is undetermined. Per the germline V gene, CDR1 is SGHTA and CDR2 is FQGNSA. J gave up 0 bases and V 5 bases, and 6 bases lay outside the gene matches. The CDR3 length is 15 residues. Study results and limitations: In long-lived donors, naive CD4+ cell counts and diversity exceeded those of aged donors.

The chain carries TRBV7-2 and TRBJ2-7, with 8 bases aligning to TRBD1. Sequenced material: blood. The clonotype originates from a woman aged 55-69 years in good health. The CDR3, as DNA: TGTGCCAGCAGCAAGACAGGGGACAGCTCCTACGAGCAGTACTTC. Protein: CASSKTGDSSYEQYF.